The present T cell receptor (beta chain) was sequenced within a study of T-cell reconstitution after alpha-beta-depleted transplantation in children. Unique molecular identifiers were used in preparing the TCRbeta library. TCRdb passed the PCR reads through MiXCR, listing each CDR3 protein once. Of around 380,000 distinct CDR3 sequences listed, 9.5% to 13% are singletons. This clonotype occurred a few times. The CDR3 totals 14 residues. Trimming took 5 bases from V and 6 from J, leaving 14 bases between them. The germline gives CDR1 SGDLS, CDR2 YYNGEE. The specimen comprised PBMCs from the stem cell graft donor, sampled from the stem cell graft. The chain joins TRBV9 to TRBJ2-2; possibly TRBD2 for D (5 bases). The sequence was collected from a human donor who donated a stem cell graft to a child with acute myeloid leukemia. The CDR3 is CASSDRGLSGELFF. The CDR3 bases are TGTGCCAGCAGTGACCGGGGATTGTCCGGGGAGCTGTTTTTT.